This T cell receptor (beta chain) was found in a study of shared clonotypes between healthy human individuals. Method: immunoSEQ multiplex PCR; TCRdb's copy keeps in-frame clones and lacks some. The table shows about 1.1 million clones, with about 80% occurring only once. Germline values: CDR1 MNHEY, CDR2 SMNVEV (reference sequence). With 5 bases clipped from V and 5 bases from J, the junction kept 8 bases outside the gene matches. The CDR3 runs 15 residues. This sequence was found in a man younger than 30 in good health. Some clones in this sample may be carry-over from other donors' samples. The V and J genes are TRBV27 and TRBJ2-1; 8 nucleotides align to TRBD2. The specimen was memory CD4+ T cells from PBMCs. The subset here: CD45RA-negative fraction. This CDR3 is CASSPGTRRNNEQFF. The CDR3 DNA follows: TGTGCCAGCAGTCCCGGGACTAGGCGTAACAATGAGCAGTTCTTC.